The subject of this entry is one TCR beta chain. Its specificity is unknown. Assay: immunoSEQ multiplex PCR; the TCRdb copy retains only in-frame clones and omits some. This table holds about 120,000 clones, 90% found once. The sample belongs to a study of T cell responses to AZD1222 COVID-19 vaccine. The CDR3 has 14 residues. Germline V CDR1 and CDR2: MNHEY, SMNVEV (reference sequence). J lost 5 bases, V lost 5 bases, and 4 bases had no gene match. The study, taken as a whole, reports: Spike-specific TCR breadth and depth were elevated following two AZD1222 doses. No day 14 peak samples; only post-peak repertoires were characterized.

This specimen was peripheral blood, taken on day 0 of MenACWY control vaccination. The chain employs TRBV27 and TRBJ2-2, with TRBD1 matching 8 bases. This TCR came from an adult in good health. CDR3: CASSPRTGTGELFF. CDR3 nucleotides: TGTGCCAGCAGTCCCCGGACAGGGACCGGGGAGCTGTTTTTT.